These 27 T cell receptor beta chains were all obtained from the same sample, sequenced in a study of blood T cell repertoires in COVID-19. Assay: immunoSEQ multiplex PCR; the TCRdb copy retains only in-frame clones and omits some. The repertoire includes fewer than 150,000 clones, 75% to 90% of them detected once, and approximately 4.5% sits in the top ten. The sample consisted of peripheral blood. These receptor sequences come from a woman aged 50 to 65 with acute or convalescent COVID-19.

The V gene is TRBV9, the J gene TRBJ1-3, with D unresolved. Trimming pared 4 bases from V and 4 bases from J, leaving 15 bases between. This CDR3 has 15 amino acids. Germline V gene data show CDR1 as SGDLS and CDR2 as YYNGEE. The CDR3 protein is CASSPLTDSGNTIYF. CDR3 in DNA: TGTGCCAGCAGCCCCCTTACTGATTCGGGAAACACCATATATTTT.

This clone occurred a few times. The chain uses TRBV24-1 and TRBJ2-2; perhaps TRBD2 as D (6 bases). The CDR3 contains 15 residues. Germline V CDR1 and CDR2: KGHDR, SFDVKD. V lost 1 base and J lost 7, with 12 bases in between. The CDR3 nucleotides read TGTGCCACCAGTGATTTTCACGGAGGGGTCGGGGAGCTGTTTTTT. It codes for CATSDFHGGVGELFF.

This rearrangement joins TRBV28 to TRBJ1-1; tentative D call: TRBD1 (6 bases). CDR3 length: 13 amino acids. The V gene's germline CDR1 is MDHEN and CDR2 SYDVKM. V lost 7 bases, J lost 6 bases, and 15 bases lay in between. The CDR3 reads CASIEAGGAEAFF. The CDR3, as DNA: TGTGCCAGCATCGAGGCGGGGGGCGCTGAAGCTTTCTTT.

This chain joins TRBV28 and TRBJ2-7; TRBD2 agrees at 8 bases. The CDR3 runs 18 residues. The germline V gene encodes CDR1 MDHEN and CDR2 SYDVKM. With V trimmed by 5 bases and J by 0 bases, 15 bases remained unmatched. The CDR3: CASSTTTVAGLTSYEQYF. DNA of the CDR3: TGTGCCAGCAGTACCACCACAGTAGCGGGGCTTACCTCCTACGAGCAGTACTTC.

CDR3 DNA: TGTGCCAGCAGCCCCCCGCGACAGAACACTGAAGCTTTCTTT. Encoded protein: CASSPPRQNTEAFF. This chain links TRBV3-1 (or the pseudogene TRBV3-2) with TRBJ1-1; D unclear. V lost 4 bases and J lost 1, with 10 bases in between. This CDR3 is 14 amino acids long. Looked up from germline, CDR1 is LGHDT and CDR2 is YNNKEL (reference sequence).

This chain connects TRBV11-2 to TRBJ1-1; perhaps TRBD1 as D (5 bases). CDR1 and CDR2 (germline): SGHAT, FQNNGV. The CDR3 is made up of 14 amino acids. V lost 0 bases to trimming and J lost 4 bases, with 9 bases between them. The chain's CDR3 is CASSLDREATEAFF. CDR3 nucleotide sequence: TGTGCCAGCAGCTTAGACAGGGAGGCCACTGAAGCTTTCTTT. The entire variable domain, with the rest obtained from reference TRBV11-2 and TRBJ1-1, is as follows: EAGVAQSPRYKIIEKRQSVAFWCNPISGHATLYWYQQILGQGPKLLIQFQNNGVVDDSQLPKDRFSAERLKGVDSTLKIQPAKLEDSAVYLCASSLDREATEAFFGQGTRLTVV.

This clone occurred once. DNA of the CDR3: TGTGCCACCAGCAGAGAAAGGGGGTCCCCTTACGAGCAGTACTTC. As protein: CATSRERGSPYEQYF. The rearrangement uses TRBV15 and TRBJ2-7; the D gene is possibly TRBD1 (6 bases). With 0 bases removed from V and 4 bases from J, the gap between germline ends came to 13 bases. The CDR3 runs 15 residues. CDR1 and CDR2 from the germline V gene are LNHNV and YYDKDF (reference sequence).

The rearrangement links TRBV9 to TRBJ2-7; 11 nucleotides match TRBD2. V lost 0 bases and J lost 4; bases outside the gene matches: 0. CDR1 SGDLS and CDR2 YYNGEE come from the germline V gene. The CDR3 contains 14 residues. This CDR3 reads CASSVGLAGYEQYF. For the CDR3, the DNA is TGTGCCAGCAGCGTAGGACTAGCGGGATACGAGCAGTACTTC. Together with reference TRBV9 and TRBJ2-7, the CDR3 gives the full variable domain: DSGVTQTPKHLITATGQRVTLRCSPRSGDLSVYWYQQSLDQGLQFLIQYYNGEERAKGNILERFSAQQFPDLHSELNLSSLELGDSALYFCASSVGLAGYEQYFGPGTRLTVT.

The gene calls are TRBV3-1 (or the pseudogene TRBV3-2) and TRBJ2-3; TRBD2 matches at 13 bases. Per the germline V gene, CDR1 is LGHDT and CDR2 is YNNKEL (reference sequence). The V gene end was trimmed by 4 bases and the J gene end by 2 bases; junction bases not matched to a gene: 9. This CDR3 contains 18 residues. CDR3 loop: CASSPRTSGGPPTDTQYF. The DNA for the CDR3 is TGTGCCAGCAGCCCCCGGACTAGCGGGGGCCCCCCCACAGATACGCAGTATTTT.

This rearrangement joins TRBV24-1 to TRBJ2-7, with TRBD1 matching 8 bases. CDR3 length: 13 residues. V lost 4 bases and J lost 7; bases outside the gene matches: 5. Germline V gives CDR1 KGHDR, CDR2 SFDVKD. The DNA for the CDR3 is TGTGCCACCAGTGAGGCAGGGGACAGGGAGCAGTACTTC. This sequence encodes CATSEAGDREQYF.

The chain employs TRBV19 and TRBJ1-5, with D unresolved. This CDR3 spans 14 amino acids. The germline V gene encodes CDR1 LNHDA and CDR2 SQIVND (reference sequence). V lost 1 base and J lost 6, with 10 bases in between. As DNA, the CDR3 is TGTGCCAGTAGTATAGTGGGAGAGGGTCAGCCCCAGCATTTT. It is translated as CASSIVGEGQPQHF.

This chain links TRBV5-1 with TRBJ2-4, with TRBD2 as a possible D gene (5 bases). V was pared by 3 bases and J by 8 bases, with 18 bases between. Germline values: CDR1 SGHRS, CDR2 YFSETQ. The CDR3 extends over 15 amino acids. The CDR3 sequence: CASSYASGLGDIQYF. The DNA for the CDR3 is TGCGCCAGCAGCTACGCATCCGGACTCGGGGACATTCAGTACTTC.

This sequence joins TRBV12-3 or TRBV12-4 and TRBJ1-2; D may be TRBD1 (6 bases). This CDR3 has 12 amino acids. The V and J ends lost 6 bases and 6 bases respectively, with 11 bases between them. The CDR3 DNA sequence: TGTGCCAGCAGCCGACAGGACCATGGCTACACCTTC. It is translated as CASSRQDHGYTF.

The DNA for the CDR3 is TGTGCCAGCAGCCCCCAGGAGGGTTACGAGCAGTACTTC. This codes for CASSPQEGYEQYF. This chain links TRBV7-9 with TRBJ2-7; possibly TRBD2 for D (6 bases). The CDR3 has 13 residues. Germline V gives CDR1 SEHNR, CDR2 FQNEAQ (reference sequence). Deletions cut 5 bases from V and 4 bases from J, with 12 bases between.

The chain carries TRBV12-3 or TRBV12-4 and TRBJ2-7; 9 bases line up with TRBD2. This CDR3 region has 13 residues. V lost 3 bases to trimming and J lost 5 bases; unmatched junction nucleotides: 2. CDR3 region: CASSFAGGNEQYF. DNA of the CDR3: TGTGCCAGCAGTTTTGCGGGAGGGAACGAGCAGTACTTC.

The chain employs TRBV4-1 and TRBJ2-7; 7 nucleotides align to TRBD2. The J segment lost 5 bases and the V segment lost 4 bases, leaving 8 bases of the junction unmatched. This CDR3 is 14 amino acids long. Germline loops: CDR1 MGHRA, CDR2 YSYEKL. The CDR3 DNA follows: TGCGCCAGCAGCCCTACCGGGACTATTGACGAGCAGTACTTC. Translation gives CASSPTGTIDEQYF.

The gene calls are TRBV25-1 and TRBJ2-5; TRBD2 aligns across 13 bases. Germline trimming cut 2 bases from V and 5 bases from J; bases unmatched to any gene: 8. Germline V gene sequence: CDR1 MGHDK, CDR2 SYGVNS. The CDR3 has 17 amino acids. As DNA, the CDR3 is TGTGCCAGCAGTGAACTCGGACTAGCGGGAGATCGGGAGACCCAGTACTTC. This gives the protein CASSELGLAGDRETQYF. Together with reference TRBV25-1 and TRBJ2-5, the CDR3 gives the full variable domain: EADIYQTPRYLVIGTGKKITLECSQTMGHDKMYWYQQDPGMELHLIHYSYGVNSTEKGDLSSESTVSRIRTEHFPLTLESARPSHTSQYLCASSELGLAGDRETQYFGPGTRLLVL.

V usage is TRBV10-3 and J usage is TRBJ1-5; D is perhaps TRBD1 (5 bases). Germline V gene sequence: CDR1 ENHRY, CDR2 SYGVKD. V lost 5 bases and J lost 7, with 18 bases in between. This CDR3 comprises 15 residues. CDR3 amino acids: CAISQQVGGGQPQHF. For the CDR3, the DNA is TGTGCCATCAGTCAACAGGTCGGGGGGGGACAGCCCCAGCATTTT.

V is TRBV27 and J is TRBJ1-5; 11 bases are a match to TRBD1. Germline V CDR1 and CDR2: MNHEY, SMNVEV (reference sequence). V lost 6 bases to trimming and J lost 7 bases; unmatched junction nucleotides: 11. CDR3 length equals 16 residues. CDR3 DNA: TGTGCCAGCAGGACTACCGGACAGGGGGCAGACCAGCCCCAGCATTTT. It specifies CASRTTGQGADQPQHF.

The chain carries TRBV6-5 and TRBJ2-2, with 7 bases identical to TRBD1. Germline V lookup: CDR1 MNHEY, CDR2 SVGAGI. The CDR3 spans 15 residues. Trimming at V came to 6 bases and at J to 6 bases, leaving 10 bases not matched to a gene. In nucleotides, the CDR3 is TGTGCCAGCAGAAAAATGGACAGGATGGCCGGGGAGCTGTTTTTT. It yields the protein CASRKMDRMAGELFF.

The DNA for the CDR3 is TGTGCCAGCAGTTTAAGCCGGGACAGGGTAAACTACACCTTC. Translating gives CASSLSRDRVNYTF. The chain links TRBV27 to TRBJ1-2; 9 bases agree with TRBD1. The ends lost 2 bases at V and 10 bases at J; junction bases unmatched: 8. In germline, CDR1 is MNHEY, CDR2 SMNVEV (reference sequence). The CDR3 length is 14 residues.

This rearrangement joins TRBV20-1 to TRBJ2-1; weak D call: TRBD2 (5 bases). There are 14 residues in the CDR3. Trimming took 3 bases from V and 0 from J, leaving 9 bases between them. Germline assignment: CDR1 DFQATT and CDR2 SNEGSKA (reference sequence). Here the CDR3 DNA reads TGCAGTGCTAGTATGGGGAGCTCCTACAATGAGCAGTTCTTC. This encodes CSASMGSSYNEQFF.

The CDR3: CASSLGELFF. CDR3 DNA: TGTGCCAGCAGCCTCGGGGAGCTGTTTTTT. The chain carries TRBV12-3 or TRBV12-4 and TRBJ2-2; no definite D call. This CDR3 has 10 residues. V gave up 6 bases and J gave up 7 bases, with 3 bases separating them.

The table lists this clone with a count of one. CDR3 residues: CSASGTSGRGYTGELFF. The CDR3, as DNA: TGCAGTGCTAGTGGGACTAGCGGGAGGGGGTACACCGGGGAGCTGTTTTTT. The rearrangement uses TRBV20-1 and TRBJ2-2; 16 bases map to TRBD2. The junction had 4 bases not matched to a gene; V was cut back by 3 bases and J by 3 bases. The CDR3 loop spans 17 amino acids. Germline CDR1 reads DFQATT; CDR2 reads SNEGSKA (reference sequence).

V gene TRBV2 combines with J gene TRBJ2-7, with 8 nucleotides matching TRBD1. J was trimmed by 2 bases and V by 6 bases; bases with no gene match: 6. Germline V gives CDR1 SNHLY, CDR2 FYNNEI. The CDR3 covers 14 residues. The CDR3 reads CASSPQGAAYEQYF. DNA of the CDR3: TGTGCCAGCAGCCCGCAGGGGGCAGCCTACGAGCAGTACTTC.

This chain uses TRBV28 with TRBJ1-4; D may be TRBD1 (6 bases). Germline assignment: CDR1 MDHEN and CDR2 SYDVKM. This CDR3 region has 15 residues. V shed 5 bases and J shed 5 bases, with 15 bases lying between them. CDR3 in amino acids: CASSPAGVNNEKLFF. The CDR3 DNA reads TGTGCCAGCAGTCCAGCAGGGGTAAACAATGAAAAACTGTTTTTT.

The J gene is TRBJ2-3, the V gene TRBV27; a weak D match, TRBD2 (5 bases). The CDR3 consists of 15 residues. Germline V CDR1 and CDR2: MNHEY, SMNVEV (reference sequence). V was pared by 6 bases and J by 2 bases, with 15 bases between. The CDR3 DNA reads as TGTGCCAGCAGCCCTTGGGCGGGTTTCACAGATACGCAGTATTTT. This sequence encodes CASSPWAGFTDTQYF.